The rows below give T cell receptor beta chains drawn from one sample of a study of technical replicates of blood from several donors. Data came from immunoSEQ multiplex PCR; TCRdb stores just in-frame clones and leaves some out. The table shows roughly 100,000 clones, with 95% occurring only once. Sequences were obtained from T cells isolated from PBMCs. All receptors derive from a human donor in good health. Each CDR3 is given with its conserved first and last residue. Each record gives: clone size, J gene, V gene, D gene, CDR3 protein, CDR3 DNA. D genes are given only for firm matches. Part of the rows lack a size; the others show once, few, many or a class for expanded clones.

clone size: .; J gene: TRBJ2-3; V gene: TRBV27; D gene: .; CDR3 protein: CASSLYTFGGGSTDTQYF; CDR3 DNA: TGTGCCAGCAGTTTATATACCTTCGGGGGTGGCAGCACAGATACGCAGTATTTT
clone size: .; J gene: TRBJ2-5; V gene: TRBV4-1; D gene: TRBD2; CDR3 protein: CASSHGGGRETQYF; CDR3 DNA: TGCGCCAGCAGCCACGGGGGGGGTAGGGAGACCCAGTACTTC
clone size: .; J gene: TRBJ2-3; V gene: TRBV18; D gene: .; CDR3 protein: CASSGLSPDTQYF; CDR3 DNA: TGTGCCAGCTCAGGACTATCTCCAGATACGCAGTATTTT
clone size: .; J gene: TRBJ2-5; V gene: TRBV7-9; D gene: .; CDR3 protein: CASSSGATQETQYF; CDR3 DNA: TGTGCCAGCAGCTCAGGGGCGACCCAAGAGACCCAGTACTTC
clone size: once; J gene: TRBJ2-1; V gene: TRBV5-1; D gene: .; CDR3 protein: CASSLGRLNNEQFF; CDR3 DNA: TGCGCCAGCAGCTTGGGGCGGCTAAACAATGAGCAGTTCTTC
clone size: .; J gene: TRBJ1-5; V gene: TRBV4-1; D gene: TRBD1; CDR3 protein: CASSQETGALSQPQHF; CDR3 DNA: TGCGCCAGCAGCCAAGAAACAGGGGCCTTGTCTCAGCCCCAGCATTTT
clone size: .; J gene: TRBJ1-3; V gene: TRBV7-9; D gene: .; CDR3 protein: CASSLGSLTSGNTIYF; CDR3 DNA: TGTGCCAGCAGCTTAGGATCACTTACCTCTGGAAACACCATATATTTT
clone size: .; J gene: TRBJ2-5; V gene: TRBV11-3; D gene: .; CDR3 protein: CASSFLLSRQETQYF; CDR3 DNA: TGTGCCAGCAGCTTTTTGTTGAGTCGGCAAGAGACCCAGTACTTC
clone size: .; J gene: TRBJ1-2; V gene: TRBV6-5; D gene: .; CDR3 protein: CASSYNPGNYGYTF; CDR3 DNA: TGTGCCAGCAGTTACAACCCAGGAAACTATGGCTACACCTTC
clone size: .; J gene: TRBJ2-7; V gene: TRBV6-6; D gene: TRBD2; CDR3 protein: CASSETSGSEQYF; CDR3 DNA: TGTGCCAGCAGTGAGACTAGCGGGAGTGAGCAGTACTTC
clone size: .; J gene: TRBJ2-1; V gene: TRBV4-3; D gene: TRBD2; CDR3 protein: CASSHIAGGPGEQFF; CDR3 DNA: TGCGCCAGCAGCCATATAGCGGGAGGGCCGGGTGAGCAGTTCTTC
clone size: .; J gene: TRBJ2-7; V gene: TRBV7-8; D gene: .; CDR3 protein: CASSGAREQYF; CDR3 DNA: TGTGCCAGCAGCGGCGCTAGGGAGCAGTACTTC
clone size: once; J gene: TRBJ1-3; V gene: TRBV5-6; D gene: TRBD1; CDR3 protein: CASSLRRGPGNTIYF; CDR3 DNA: TGTGCCAGCAGCTTACGCAGGGGGCCTGGAAACACCATATATTTT
clone size: .; J gene: TRBJ1-5; V gene: TRBV28; D gene: TRBD1; CDR3 protein: CASGTGSKPQHF; CDR3 DNA: TGTGCCAGCGGGACAGGATCGAAGCCCCAGCATTTT
clone size: once; J gene: TRBJ2-3; V gene: TRBV5-1; D gene: TRBD1; CDR3 protein: CASSLAGQGTDTQYF; CDR3 DNA: TGCGCCAGCAGCTTGGCGGGACAGGGGACAGATACGCAGTATTTT
clone size: .; J gene: TRBJ2-3; V gene: TRBV27; D gene: TRBD2; CDR3 protein: CASSPGLAGITDTQYF; CDR3 DNA: TGTGCCAGCAGCCCAGGACTAGCGGGGATCACAGATACGCAGTATTTT
clone size: .; J gene: TRBJ1-2; V gene: TRBV7-3; D gene: .; CDR3 protein: CASRDPGGRDLGYTF; CDR3 DNA: TGTGCCAGCAGGGACCCGGGGGGCCGAGACCTTGGCTACACCTTC
clone size: .; J gene: TRBJ1-1; V gene: TRBV10-3; D gene: .; CDR3 protein: CAIRGRETNTEAFF; CDR3 DNA: TGTGCCATCAGGGGCCGGGAAACGAACACTGAAGCTTTCTTT
clone size: .; J gene: TRBJ1-5; V gene: TRBV28; D gene: TRBD1; CDR3 protein: CASSPIGDSRQPQHF; CDR3 DNA: TGTGCCAGCAGTCCGATAGGGGACAGTCGCCAGCCCCAGCATTTT
clone size: .; J gene: TRBJ2-3; V gene: TRBV7-3; D gene: TRBD2; CDR3 protein: CASSSRTSGSTDTQYF; CDR3 DNA: TGTGCCAGCAGCTCCCGGACTAGCGGGAGCACAGATACGCAGTATTTT
clone size: .; J gene: TRBJ2-7; V gene: TRBV27; D gene: TRBD1; CDR3 protein: CASSLDRGRGEQYF; CDR3 DNA: TGTGCCAGCAGTTTAGACAGGGGGCGTGGGGAGCAGTACTTC
clone size: .; J gene: TRBJ2-7; V gene: TRBV6-5; D gene: .; CDR3 protein: CASSLQGGPIYEQYF; CDR3 DNA: TGTGCCAGCAGCCTCCAAGGAGGGCCTATCTACGAGCAGTACTTC
clone size: .; J gene: TRBJ2-1; V gene: TRBV28; D gene: TRBD2; CDR3 protein: CASSSYGTSGSGEQFF; CDR3 DNA: TGTGCCAGCAGTTCCTATGGGACTAGCGGGAGTGGTGAGCAGTTCTTC
clone size: few; J gene: TRBJ1-1; V gene: TRBV19; D gene: .; CDR3 protein: CAAGNTEAFF; CDR3 DNA: TGTGCGGCGGGTAACACTGAAGCTTTCTTT
clone size: .; J gene: TRBJ2-1; V gene: TRBV5-1; D gene: TRBD2; CDR3 protein: CASSFRGRADNEQFF; CDR3 DNA: TGCGCCAGCAGCTTCCGAGGGAGGGCCGACAATGAGCAGTTCTTC
clone size: .; J gene: TRBJ2-2; V gene: TRBV29-1; D gene: .; CDR3 protein: CSVEDPAGELFF; CDR3 DNA: TGCAGCGTTGAAGATCCTGCCGGGGAGCTGTTTTTT
clone size: .; J gene: TRBJ1-2; V gene: TRBV6-6; D gene: TRBD1; CDR3 protein: CAIHRGDYGYTF; CDR3 DNA: TGTGCCATTCACAGGGGGGACTATGGCTACACCTTC
clone size: .; J gene: TRBJ1-2; V gene: TRBV15; D gene: .; CDR3 protein: CATSRDRDGLNYGYTF; CDR3 DNA: TGTGCCACCAGCAGGGACCGGGACGGACTAAACTATGGCTACACCTTC
clone size: .; J gene: TRBJ2-7; V gene: TRBV19; D gene: TRBD1; CDR3 protein: CASSIGQGEFSYEQYF; CDR3 DNA: TGTGCCAGTAGTATAGGACAGGGCGAATTTTCCTACGAGCAGTACTTC
clone size: .; J gene: TRBJ1-1; V gene: TRBV6-5; D gene: .; CDR3 protein: CASSLTGYTEAFF; CDR3 DNA: TGTGCCAGCAGTCTGACTGGGTACACTGAAGCTTTCTTT
clone size: .; J gene: TRBJ2-7; V gene: TRBV2; D gene: .; CDR3 protein: CASSEGMQLDEQYF; CDR3 DNA: TGTGCCAGCAGTGAAGGAATGCAGTTGGACGAGCAGTACTTC
clone size: .; J gene: TRBJ2-5; V gene: TRBV7-8; D gene: .; CDR3 protein: CASSPEAGPEETQYF; CDR3 DNA: TGTGCCAGCAGCCCCGAAGCGGGCCCTGAAGAGACCCAGTACTTC
clone size: .; J gene: TRBJ2-1; V gene: TRBV7-8; D gene: TRBD2; CDR3 protein: CASSLGGIAGLNEQFF; CDR3 DNA: TGTGCCAGCAGCTTAGGAGGTATAGCGGGACTAAATGAGCAGTTCTTC
clone size: .; J gene: TRBJ2-1; V gene: TRBV9; D gene: TRBD2; CDR3 protein: CASSVSGRAYNEQFF; CDR3 DNA: TGTGCCAGCAGCGTGAGCGGGAGGGCCTACAATGAGCAGTTCTTC
clone size: .; J gene: TRBJ2-5; V gene: TRBV19; D gene: TRBD2; CDR3 protein: CASSRRGLAGETQYF; CDR3 DNA: TGTGCCAGTAGCAGGCGGGGACTAGCGGGAGAGACCCAGTACTTC
clone size: few; J gene: TRBJ1-3; V gene: TRBV4-2; D gene: .; CDR3 protein: CASSLSREISGNTIYF; CDR3 DNA: TGTGCCAGCAGCCTAAGTCGGGAAATCTCTGGAAACACCATATATTTT
clone size: .; J gene: TRBJ2-3; V gene: TRBV4-2; D gene: .; CDR3 protein: CASSQALASTDTQYF; CDR3 DNA: TGTGCCAGCAGCCAAGCATTAGCTAGCACAGATACGCAGTATTTT
clone size: once; J gene: TRBJ2-2; V gene: TRBV25-1; D gene: TRBD2; CDR3 protein: CASSECTSGYTGELFF; CDR3 DNA: TGTGCCAGCAGTGAATGTACTAGCGGATACACCGGGGAGCTGTTTTTT
clone size: .; J gene: TRBJ2-7; V gene: TRBV5-3; D gene: .; CDR3 protein: CARRCSGGREQYF; CDR3 DNA: TGTGCCAGAAGGTGTAGCGGAGGGAGGGAGCAGTACTTC
clone size: .; J gene: TRBJ2-7; V gene: TRBV6-1; D gene: TRBD2; CDR3 protein: CASTGRTTLYEQYF; CDR3 DNA: TGTGCCAGCACCGGGAGGACTACCCTCTACGAGCAGTACTTC
clone size: .; J gene: TRBJ2-2; V gene: TRBV19; D gene: TRBD2; CDR3 protein: CASSQGSGSSGELFF; CDR3 DNA: TGTGCCAGTAGTCAGGGTAGCGGGAGTTCCGGGGAGCTGTTTTTT
clone size: .; J gene: TRBJ1-2; V gene: TRBV6-5; D gene: TRBD1; CDR3 protein: CASSLEGQTYGYTF; CDR3 DNA: TGTGCCAGCAGTCTCGAGGGACAGACCTATGGCTACACCTTC
clone size: .; J gene: TRBJ2-7; V gene: TRBV11-1; D gene: .; CDR3 protein: CASSWAGLDEQYF; CDR3 DNA: TGTGCCAGCAGCTGGGCAGGGTTGGACGAGCAGTACTTC
clone size: .; J gene: TRBJ2-7; V gene: TRBV19; D gene: .; CDR3 protein: CASRKEGARYEQYF; CDR3 DNA: TGTGCCAGTAGGAAGGAGGGGGCAAGGTACGAGCAGTACTTC
clone size: .; J gene: TRBJ2-7; V gene: TRBV19; D gene: TRBD1; CDR3 protein: CASGDSSYEQYF; CDR3 DNA: TGTGCCAGTGGGGACAGCTCCTACGAGCAGTACTTC
clone size: .; J gene: TRBJ2-7; V gene: TRBV5-4; D gene: TRBD1; CDR3 protein: CASSPDRGLSYEQYF; CDR3 DNA: TGTGCCAGCAGCCCAGACAGGGGGCTTTCCTACGAGCAGTACTTC
clone size: .; J gene: TRBJ1-2; V gene: TRBV14; D gene: .; CDR3 protein: CASSQDRFYGYTF; CDR3 DNA: TGTGCCAGCAGCCAAGACAGATTCTATGGCTACACCTTC